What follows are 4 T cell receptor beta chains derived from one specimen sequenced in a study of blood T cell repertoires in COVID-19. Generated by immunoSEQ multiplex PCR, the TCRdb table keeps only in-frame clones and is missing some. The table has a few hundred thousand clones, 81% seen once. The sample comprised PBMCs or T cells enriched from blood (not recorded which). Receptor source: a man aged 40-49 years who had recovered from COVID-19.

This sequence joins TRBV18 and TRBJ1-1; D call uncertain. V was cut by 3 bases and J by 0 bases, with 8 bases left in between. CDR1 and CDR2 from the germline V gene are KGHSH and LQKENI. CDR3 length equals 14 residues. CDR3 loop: CASSPGVVNTEAFF. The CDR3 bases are TGTGCCAGCTCACCCGGGGTGGTGAACACTGAAGCTTTCTTT.

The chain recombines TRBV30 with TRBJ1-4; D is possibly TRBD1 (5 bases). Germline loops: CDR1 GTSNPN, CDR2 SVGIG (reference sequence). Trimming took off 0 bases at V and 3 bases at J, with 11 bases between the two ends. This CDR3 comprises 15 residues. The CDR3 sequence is CAWSVSTVSNEKLFF. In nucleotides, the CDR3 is TGTGCCTGGAGTGTATCGACAGTCTCTAATGAAAAACTGTTTTTT.

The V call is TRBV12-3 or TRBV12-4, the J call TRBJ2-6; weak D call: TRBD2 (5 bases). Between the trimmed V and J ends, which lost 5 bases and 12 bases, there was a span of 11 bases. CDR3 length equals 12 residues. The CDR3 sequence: CASSQAAGVLTF. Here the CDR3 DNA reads TGTGCCAGCAGTCAGGCGGCGGGCGTCCTGACTTTC.

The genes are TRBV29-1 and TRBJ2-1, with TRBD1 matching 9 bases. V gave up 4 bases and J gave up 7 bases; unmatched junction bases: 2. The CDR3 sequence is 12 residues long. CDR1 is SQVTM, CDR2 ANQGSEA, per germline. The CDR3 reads CSVGQGVNEQFF. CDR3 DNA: TGCAGCGTTGGACAGGGGGTGAATGAGCAGTTCTTC.